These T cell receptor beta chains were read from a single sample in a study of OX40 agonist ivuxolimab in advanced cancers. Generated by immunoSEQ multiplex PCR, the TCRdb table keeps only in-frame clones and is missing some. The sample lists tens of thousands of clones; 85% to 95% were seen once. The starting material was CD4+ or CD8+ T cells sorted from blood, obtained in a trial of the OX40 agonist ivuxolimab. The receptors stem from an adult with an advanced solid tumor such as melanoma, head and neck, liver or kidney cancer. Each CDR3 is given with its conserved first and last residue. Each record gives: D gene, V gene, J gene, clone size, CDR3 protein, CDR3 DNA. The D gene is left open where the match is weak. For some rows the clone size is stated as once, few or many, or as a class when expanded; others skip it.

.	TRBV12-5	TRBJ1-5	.	CASGLIENQPQHF	TGTGCTAGTGGTTTGATCGAAAATCAGCCCCAGCATTTT
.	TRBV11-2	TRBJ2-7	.	CASSLQYSEQYF	TGTGCCAGCAGCTTGCAATATAGCGAGCAGTACTTC
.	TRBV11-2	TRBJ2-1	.	CASSLELRYEQFF	TGTGCCAGCAGCTTAGAGTTACGGTATGAGCAGTTCTTC
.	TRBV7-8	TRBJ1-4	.	CASSFQEDEKLFF	TGTGCCAGCAGCTTCCAAGAGGACGAAAAACTGTTTTTT
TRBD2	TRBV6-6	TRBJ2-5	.	CASSGGQETQYF	TGTGCCAGTTCGGGGGGCCAAGAGACCCAGTACTTC
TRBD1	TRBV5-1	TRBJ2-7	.	CASRPTGKTYEQYF	TGCGCCAGCAGACCGACAGGGAAGACCTACGAGCAGTACTTC
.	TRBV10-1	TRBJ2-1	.	CASSNWQGGNEQFF	TGCGCCAGCAGCAACTGGCAGGGGGGCAATGAGCAGTTCTTC
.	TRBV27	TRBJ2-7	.	CASSLSRTDLYEQYF	TGTGCCAGCAGTTTAAGTCGGACAGACCTATACGAGCAGTACTTC
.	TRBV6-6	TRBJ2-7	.	CASSYPNSYEQYF	TGTGCCAGCAGTTACCCCAACTCCTACGAGCAGTACTTC
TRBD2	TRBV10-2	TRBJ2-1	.	CASSSSGRAYEQFF	TGCGCCAGCAGTTCTAGCGGGAGGGCCTATGAGCAGTTCTTC
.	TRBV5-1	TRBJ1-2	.	CASSLSLSYGYTF	TGCGCCAGCAGCTTGAGCCTGAGCTATGGTTACACCTTC
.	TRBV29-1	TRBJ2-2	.	CSVGAGNTGELFF	TGCAGCGTTGGTGCCGGGAACACCGGGGAGCTGTTTTTT
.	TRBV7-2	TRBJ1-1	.	CASSGGPGLNTEAFF	TGTGCCAGCAGCGGGGGGCCCGGTCTGAACACTGAAGCTTTCTTT
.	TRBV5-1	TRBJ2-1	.	CASSEGSESRQFF	TGCGCCAGCAGCGAAGGGTCCGAAAGCAGGCAGTTCTTC
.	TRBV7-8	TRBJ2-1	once	CASSRGVAGAYNEQFF	TGTGCCAGCAGCCGTGGGGTAGCTGGCGCCTACAATGAGCAGTTCTTC
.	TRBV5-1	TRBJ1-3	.	CASSPEQGYFGTIYF	TGCGCCAGCAGCCCGGAACAGGGTTATTTCGGCACCATATATTTT
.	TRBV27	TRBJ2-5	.	CASSLSVLPQETQYF	TGTGCCAGCAGTTTATCGGTTCTTCCCCAAGAGACCCAGTACTTC
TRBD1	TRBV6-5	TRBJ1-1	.	CASARDSMNTEAFF	TGTGCCAGCGCTAGGGACAGCATGAACACTGAAGCTTTCTTT
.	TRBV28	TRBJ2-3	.	CASSYRVSTDTQYF	TGTGCCAGCAGTTACAGGGTTTCCACAGATACGCAGTATTTT
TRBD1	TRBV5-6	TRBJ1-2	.	CASSFDRGQGYTF	TGTGCCAGCAGCTTCGACAGGGGGCAAGGCTACACCTTC
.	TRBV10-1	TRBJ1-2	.	CASSGSLGPFYGYTF	TGCGCCAGCAGTGGTTCATTGGGCCCCTTCTATGGCTACACCTTC
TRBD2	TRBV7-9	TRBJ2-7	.	CASSLVRLAGEQYF	TGTGCCAGCAGCTTAGTACGACTAGCGGGGGAGCAGTACTTC
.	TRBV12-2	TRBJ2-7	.	CASRLTGTGNYEQYF	TGTGCAAGTCGCTTGACCGGGACAGGGAACTACGAGCAGTACTTC
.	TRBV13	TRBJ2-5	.	CASSLGLLAVEETQYF	TGTGCCAGCAGCTTAGGCCTACTAGCCGTAGAGGAGACCCAGTACTTC
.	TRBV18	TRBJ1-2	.	CASSPSQAGLGYTF	TGTGCCAGCTCACCAAGCCAGGCGGGGCTCGGCTACACCTTC
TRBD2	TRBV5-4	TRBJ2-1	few	CASSPKSGSPYNEQFF	TGTGCCAGCAGCCCAAAAAGCGGGAGTCCCTACAATGAGCAGTTCTTC
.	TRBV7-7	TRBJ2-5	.	CASSLGLAPSAETQYF	TGTGCTAGCAGCTTAGGTTTGGCGCCTAGCGCAGAGACCCAGTACTTC
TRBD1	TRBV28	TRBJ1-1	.	CASSLHRGTEAFF	TGTGCCAGCAGCCTCCACAGGGGCACTGAAGCTTTCTTT
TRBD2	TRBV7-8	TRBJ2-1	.	CASSLVASGRITPNEQFF	TGTGCCAGCAGCTTAGTAGCTAGCGGGAGGATCACCCCTAATGAGCAGTTCTTC
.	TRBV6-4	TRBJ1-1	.	CASSDSSATLHF	TGTGCCAGCAGTGACTCGTCCGCTACCTTACATTTT
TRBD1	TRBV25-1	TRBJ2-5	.	CASSGQRGRGETQYF	TGTGCCAGCAGTGGACAACGAGGCAGGGGGGAGACCCAGTACTTC
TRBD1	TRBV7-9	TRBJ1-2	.	CASSGQGYGYTF	TGTGCCAGCAGCGGACAGGGTTATGGCTACACCTTC
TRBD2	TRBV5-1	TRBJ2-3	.	CASSLAQTSAGRDTQYF	TGCGCCAGCAGCTTGGCCCAGACTAGCGCGGGGCGAGATACGCAGTATTTT
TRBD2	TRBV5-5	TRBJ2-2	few	CASSSFSGGPSGGELFF	TGTGCCAGCAGCTCCTTTAGCGGGGGCCCCTCGGGCGGGGAGCTGTTTTTT
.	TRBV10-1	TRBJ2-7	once	CASSESKGLRAEQYF	TGCGCCAGCAGTGAGTCAAAGGGATTGAGGGCCGAGCAGTACTTC
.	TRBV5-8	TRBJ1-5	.	CASSLHPNSNQPQHF	TGTGCCAGCAGCTTGCACCCGAATAGCAATCAGCCCCAGCATTTT
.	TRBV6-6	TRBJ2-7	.	CASSNEQDFTYEQYF	TGTGCCAGCAGTAACGAACAGGATTTTACCTACGAGCAGTACTTC
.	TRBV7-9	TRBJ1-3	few	CASSFAGNTIYF	TGTGCCAGCAGCTTCGCGGGAAACACCATATATTTT
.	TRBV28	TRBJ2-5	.	CASSYPGVGETQYF	TGTGCCAGCAGTTACCCGGGGGTGGGGGAGACCCAGTACTTC
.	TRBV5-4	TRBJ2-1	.	CASSLRNEQFF	TGTGCCAGCAGCTTGCGGAATGAGCAGTTCTTC
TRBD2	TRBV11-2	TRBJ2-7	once	CASSFTSGATYEQYF	TGTGCCAGCAGCTTTACTAGCGGCGCAACCTACGAGCAGTACTTC
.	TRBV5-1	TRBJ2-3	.	CASSLAGATTDTQYF	TGCGCCAGCAGCTTGGCAGGGGCGACCACAGATACGCAGTATTTT
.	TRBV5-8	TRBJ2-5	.	CASSLARGSKETQYF	TGTGCCAGCAGCTTGGCTAGGGGGAGTAAAGAGACCCAGTACTTC
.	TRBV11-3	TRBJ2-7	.	CASRLEMGDSYEQYF	TGTGCCAGCAGATTGGAGATGGGGGACTCCTACGAGCAGTACTTC
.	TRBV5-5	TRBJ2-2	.	CASSFGYSGELFF	TGTGCCAGCAGCTTTGGCTATTCCGGGGAGCTGTTTTTT
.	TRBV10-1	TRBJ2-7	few	CASSRTPGRLVYEQYF	TGCGCCAGCAGCCGGACACCCGGGAGATTGGTCTACGAGCAGTACTTC
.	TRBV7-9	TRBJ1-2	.	CASSPNLGGGYTF	TGTGCCAGCAGCCCTAACCTGGGGGGTGGCTACACCTTC
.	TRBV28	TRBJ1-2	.	CASSPRYLYGYTF	TGTGCCAGCAGTCCCAGATACCTCTATGGCTACACCTTC
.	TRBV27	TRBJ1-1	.	CASSKQSNTEAFF	TGTGCCAGCAGTAAACAGTCCAACACTGAAGCTTTCTTT
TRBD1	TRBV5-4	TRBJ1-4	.	CASSLRQGDEKLFF	TGTGCCAGCAGCTTGCGACAGGGCGATGAAAAACTGTTTTTT
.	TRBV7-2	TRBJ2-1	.	CASSLWSSGADEQFF	TGTGCCAGCAGCTTATGGAGTTCGGGGGCCGATGAGCAGTTCTTC
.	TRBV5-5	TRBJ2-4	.	CASQRSSYIQYF	TGTGCCAGTCAAAGGTCCTCATACATTCAGTACTTC
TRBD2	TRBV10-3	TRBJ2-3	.	CAIAPGGTSGAFTDTQYF	TGTGCCATCGCTCCGGGGGGAACTAGCGGGGCCTTCACAGATACGCAGTATTTT
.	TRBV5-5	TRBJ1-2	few	CASSLTGQGYTF	TGTGCCAGCAGCTTGACTGGGCAGGGCTACACCTTC